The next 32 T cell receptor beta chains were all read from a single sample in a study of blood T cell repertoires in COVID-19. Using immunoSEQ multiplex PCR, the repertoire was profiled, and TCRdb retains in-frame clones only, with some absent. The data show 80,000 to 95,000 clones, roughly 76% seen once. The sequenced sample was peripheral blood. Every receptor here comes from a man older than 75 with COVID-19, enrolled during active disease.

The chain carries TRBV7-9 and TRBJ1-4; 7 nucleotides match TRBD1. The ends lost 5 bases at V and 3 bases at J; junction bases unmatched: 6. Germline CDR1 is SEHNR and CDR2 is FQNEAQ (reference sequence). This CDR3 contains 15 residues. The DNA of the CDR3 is TGTGCCAGCAGCCAAGGGGGCGCACCTAATGAAAAACTGTTTTTT. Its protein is CASSQGGAPNEKLFF.

CDR3 amino acids: CASSPNGYEQYF. Here the CDR3 DNA reads TGTGCCAGCTCACCAAACGGGTACGAGCAGTACTTC. The chain is built from TRBV18 and TRBJ2-7; D gene unclear. Germline V lookup: CDR1 KGHSH, CDR2 LQKENI. This CDR3 region has 12 residues. Between the trimmed V and J ends, which lost 2 bases and 4 bases, there was a span of 6 bases.

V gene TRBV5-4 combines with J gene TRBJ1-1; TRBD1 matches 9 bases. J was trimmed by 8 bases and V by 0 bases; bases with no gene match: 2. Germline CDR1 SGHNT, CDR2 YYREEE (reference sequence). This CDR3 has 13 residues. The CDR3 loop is CASSLGDRVEAFF. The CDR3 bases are TGTGCCAGCAGCTTGGGGGACAGGGTAGAAGCTTTCTTT.

CDR3 residues: CASSQGSSGGASDTQYF. The CDR3, as DNA: TGTGCCAGCAGCCAAGGGAGTAGCGGGGGGGCCTCAGATACGCAGTATTTT. The V gene is TRBV14, the J gene TRBJ2-3; 11 bases map to TRBD2. Germline values: CDR1 SGHDN, CDR2 FVKESK. The V segment lost 1 base and the J segment 4 bases; nucleotides outside the gene matches: 7. This CDR3 has 17 amino acids.

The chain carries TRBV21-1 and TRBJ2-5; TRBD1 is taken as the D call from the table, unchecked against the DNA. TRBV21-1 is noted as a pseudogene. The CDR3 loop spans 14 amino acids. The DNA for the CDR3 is TGTGCCAGCAGCAAAGCATCAGCAGGAGAGACCCAGTACTTC. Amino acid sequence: CASSKASAGETQYF.

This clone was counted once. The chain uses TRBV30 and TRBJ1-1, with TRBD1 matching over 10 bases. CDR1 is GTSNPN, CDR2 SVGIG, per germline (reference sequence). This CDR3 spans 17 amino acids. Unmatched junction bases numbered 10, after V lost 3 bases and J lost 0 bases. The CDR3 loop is CAWRGDRGPFMNTEAFF. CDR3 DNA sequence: TGTGCCTGGAGGGGGGACAGGGGACCCTTCATGAACACTGAAGCTTTCTTT.

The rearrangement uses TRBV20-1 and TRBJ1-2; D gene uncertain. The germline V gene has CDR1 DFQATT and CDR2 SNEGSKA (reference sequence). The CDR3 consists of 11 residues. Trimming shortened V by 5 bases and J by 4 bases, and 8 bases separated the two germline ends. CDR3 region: CSAEAPYGYTF. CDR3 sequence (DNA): TGCAGTGCTGAAGCACCCTATGGCTACACCTTC.

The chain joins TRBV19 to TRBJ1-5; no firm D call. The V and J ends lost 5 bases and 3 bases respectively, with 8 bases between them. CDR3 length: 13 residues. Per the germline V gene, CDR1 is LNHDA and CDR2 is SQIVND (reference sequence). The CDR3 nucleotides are TGTGCCAGTAGTGCCCAGATCAATCAGCCCCAGCATTTT. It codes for CASSAQINQPQHF.

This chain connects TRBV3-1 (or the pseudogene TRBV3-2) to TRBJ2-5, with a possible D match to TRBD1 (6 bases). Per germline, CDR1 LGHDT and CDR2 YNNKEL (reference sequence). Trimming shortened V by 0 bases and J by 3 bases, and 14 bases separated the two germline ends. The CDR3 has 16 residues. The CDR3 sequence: CASSQDMGHGKETQYF. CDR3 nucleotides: TGTGCCAGCAGCCAAGATATGGGACACGGTAAAGAGACCCAGTACTTC.

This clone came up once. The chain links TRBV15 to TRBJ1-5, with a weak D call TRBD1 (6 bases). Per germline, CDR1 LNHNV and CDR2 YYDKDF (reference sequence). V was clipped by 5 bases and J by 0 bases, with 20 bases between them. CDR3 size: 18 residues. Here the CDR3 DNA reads TGTGCCACCAGCGGCCACGGGACACAGGCGTATAGCAATCAGCCCCAGCATTTT. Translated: CATSGHGTQAYSNQPQHF.

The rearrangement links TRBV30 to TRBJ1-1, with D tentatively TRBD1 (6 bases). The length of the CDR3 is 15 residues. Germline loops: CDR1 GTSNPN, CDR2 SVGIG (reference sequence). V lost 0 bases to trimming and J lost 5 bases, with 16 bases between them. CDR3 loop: CAWSVAGARGTEAFF. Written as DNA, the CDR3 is TGTGCCTGGAGTGTAGCTGGGGCCAGGGGTACTGAAGCTTTCTTT.

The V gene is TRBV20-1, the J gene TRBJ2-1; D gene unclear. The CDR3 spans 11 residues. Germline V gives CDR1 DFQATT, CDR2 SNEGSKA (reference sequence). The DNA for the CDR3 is TGCAGGGCCCCATTTAACAATGAGCAGTTCTTC. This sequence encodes CRAPFNNEQFF.

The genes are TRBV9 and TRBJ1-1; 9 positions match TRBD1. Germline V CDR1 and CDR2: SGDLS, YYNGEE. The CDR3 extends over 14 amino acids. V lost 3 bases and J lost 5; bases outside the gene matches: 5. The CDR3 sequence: CASSGQQGATEAFF. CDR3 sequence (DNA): TGTGCCAGCAGCGGACAACAGGGGGCGACTGAAGCTTTCTTT.

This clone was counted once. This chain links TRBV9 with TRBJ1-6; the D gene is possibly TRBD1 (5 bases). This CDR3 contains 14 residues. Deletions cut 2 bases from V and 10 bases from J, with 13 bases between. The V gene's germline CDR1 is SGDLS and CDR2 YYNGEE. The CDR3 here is CASSVTQGNSPLHF. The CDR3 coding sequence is TGTGCCAGCAGCGTGACCCAGGGAAACTCACCCCTCCACTTT.

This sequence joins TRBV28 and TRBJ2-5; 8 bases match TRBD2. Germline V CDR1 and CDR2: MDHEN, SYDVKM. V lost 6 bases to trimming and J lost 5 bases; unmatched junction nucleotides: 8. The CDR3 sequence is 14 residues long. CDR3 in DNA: TGTGCCAGCAGCTCCGGGACTAGGTCCGAGACCCAGTACTTC. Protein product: CASSSGTRSETQYF.

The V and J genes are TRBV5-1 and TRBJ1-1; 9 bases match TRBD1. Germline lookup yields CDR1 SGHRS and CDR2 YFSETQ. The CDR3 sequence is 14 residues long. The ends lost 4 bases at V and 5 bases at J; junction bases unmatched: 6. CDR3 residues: CASSKQGADTEAFF. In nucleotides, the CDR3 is TGCGCCAGCAGCAAACAGGGGGCGGATACTGAAGCTTTCTTT.

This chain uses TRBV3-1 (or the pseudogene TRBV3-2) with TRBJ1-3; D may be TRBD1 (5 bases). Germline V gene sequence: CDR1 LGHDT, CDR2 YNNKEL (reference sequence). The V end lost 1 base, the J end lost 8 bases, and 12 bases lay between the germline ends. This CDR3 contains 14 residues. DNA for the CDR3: TGTGCCAGCAGCCAAGGGTCAGGGTGGGACACCATATATTTT. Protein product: CASSQGSGWDTIYF.

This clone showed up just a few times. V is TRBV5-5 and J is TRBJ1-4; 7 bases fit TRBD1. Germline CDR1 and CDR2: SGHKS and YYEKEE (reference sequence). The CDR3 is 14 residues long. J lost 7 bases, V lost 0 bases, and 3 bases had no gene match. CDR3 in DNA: TGTGCCAGCAGCTTGGCCGGGACAGTTGAAAAACTGTTTTTT. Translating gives CASSLAGTVEKLFF. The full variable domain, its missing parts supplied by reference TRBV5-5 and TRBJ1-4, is DAGVTQSPTHLIKTRGQQVTLRCSPISGHKSVSWYQQVLGQGPQFIFQYYEKEERGRGNFPDRFSARQFPNYSSELNVNALLLGDSALYLCASSLAGTVEKLFFGSGTQLSVL.

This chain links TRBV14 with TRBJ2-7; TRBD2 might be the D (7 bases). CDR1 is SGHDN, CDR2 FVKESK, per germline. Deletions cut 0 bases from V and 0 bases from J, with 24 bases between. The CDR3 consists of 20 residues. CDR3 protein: CASSQDAGGPPTISSYEQYF. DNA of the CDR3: TGTGCCAGCAGCCAAGATGCCGGGGGGCCTCCAACCATCTCCTCCTACGAGCAGTACTTC.

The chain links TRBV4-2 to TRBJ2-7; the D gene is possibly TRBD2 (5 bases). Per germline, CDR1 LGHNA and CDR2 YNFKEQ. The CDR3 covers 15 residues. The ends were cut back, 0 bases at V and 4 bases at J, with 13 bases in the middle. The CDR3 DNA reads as TGTGCCAGCAGCCAAGATGGGTACGGGGATTACGAGCAGTACTTC. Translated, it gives CASSQDGYGDYEQYF.

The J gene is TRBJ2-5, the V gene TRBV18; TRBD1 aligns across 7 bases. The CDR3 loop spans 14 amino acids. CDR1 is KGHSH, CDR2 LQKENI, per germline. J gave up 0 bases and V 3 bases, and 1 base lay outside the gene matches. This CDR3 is CASSPTGNQETQYF. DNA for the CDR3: TGTGCCAGCTCACCGACAGGGAACCAAGAGACCCAGTACTTC.

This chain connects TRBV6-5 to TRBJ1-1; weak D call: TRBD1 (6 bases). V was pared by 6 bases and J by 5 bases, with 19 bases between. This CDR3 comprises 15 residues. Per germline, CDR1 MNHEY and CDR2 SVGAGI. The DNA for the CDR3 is TGTGCCAGCAGAGACAGGTCCCCAGCGGGAACTGAAGCTTTCTTT. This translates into CASRDRSPAGTEAFF.

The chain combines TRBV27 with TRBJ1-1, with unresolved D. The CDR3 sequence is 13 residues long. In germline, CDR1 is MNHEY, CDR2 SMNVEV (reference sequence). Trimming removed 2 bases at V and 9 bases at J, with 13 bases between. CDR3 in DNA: TGTGCCAGCAGTTTAGATGTGCGAGATAAAGCTTTCTTT. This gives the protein CASSLDVRDKAFF.

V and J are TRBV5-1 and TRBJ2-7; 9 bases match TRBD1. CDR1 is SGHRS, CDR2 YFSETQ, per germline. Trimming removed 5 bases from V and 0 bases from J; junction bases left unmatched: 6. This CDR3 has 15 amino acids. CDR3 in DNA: TGCGCCAGCAGTCGGGGGACAGGGATCTCCTACGAGCAGTACTTC. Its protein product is CASSRGTGISYEQYF.

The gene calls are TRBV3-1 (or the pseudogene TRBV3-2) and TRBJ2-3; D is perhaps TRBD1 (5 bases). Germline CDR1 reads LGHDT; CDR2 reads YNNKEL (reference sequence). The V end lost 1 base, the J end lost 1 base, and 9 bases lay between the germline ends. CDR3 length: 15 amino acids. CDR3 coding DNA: TGTGCCAGCAGCCAAGTCTGGGGCGGCACAGATACGCAGTATTTT. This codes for CASSQVWGGTDTQYF.

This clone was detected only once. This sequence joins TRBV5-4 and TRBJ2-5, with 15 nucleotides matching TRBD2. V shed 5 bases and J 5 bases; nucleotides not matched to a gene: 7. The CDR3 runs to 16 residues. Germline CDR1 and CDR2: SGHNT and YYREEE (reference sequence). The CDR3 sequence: CASSYGLAGGRETQYF. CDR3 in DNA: TGTGCCAGCAGTTATGGACTAGCGGGGGGGCGGGAGACCCAGTACTTC.

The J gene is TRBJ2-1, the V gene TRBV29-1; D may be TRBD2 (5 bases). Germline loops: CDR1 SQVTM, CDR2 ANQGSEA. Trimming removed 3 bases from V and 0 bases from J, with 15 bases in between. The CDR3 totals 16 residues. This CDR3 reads CSVESGRSSSYNEQFF. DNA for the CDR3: TGCAGCGTTGAGAGCGGCAGGTCAAGCTCCTACAATGAGCAGTTCTTC.

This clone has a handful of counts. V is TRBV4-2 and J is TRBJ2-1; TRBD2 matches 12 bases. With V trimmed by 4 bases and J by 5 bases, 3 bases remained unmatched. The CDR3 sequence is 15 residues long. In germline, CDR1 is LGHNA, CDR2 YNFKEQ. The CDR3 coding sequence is TGTGCCAGCAGCCCCCGGACTAGCGGGGACAATGAGCAGTTCTTC. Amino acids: CASSPRTSGDNEQFF.

The CDR3 DNA follows: TGCGCCAGCAGCTTGGGGGACAGAGGGAACACTGAAGCTTTCTTT. Translation gives CASSLGDRGNTEAFF. The chain carries TRBV5-1 and TRBJ1-1; 7 bases are a match to TRBD1. V trimming: 0 bases; J trimming: 1 base; junction bases outside the gene matches: 3. The germline gives CDR1 SGHRS, CDR2 YFSETQ. The CDR3 length is 15 residues.

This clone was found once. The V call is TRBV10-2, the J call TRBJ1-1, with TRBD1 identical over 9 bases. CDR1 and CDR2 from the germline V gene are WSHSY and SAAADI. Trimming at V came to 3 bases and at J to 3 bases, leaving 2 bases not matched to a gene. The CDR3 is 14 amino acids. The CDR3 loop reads CASSEYRGHTEAFF. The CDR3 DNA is TGCGCCAGCAGTGAATACAGGGGGCACACTGAAGCTTTCTTT.

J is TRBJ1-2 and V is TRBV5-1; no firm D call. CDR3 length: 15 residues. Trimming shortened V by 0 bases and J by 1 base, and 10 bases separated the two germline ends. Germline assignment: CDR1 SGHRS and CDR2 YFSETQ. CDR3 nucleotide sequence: TGCGCCAGCAGCTTGGCTTCAGGCCTTAACTATGGCTACACCTTC. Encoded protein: CASSLASGLNYGYTF. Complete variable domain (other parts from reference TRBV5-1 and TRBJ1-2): KAGVTQTPRYLIKTRGQQVTLSCSPISGHRSVSWYQQTPGQGLQFLFEYFSETQRNKGNFPGRFSGRQFSNSRSEMNVSTLELGDSALYLCASSLASGLNYGYTFGSGTRLTVV.

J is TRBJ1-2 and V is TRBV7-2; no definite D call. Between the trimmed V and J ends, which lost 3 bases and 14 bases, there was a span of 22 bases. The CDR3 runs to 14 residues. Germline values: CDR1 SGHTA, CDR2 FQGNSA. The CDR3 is CASSLARSEVGFTF. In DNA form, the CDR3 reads TGTGCCAGCAGCTTGGCGAGGTCAGAGGTCGGCTTTACCTTC.